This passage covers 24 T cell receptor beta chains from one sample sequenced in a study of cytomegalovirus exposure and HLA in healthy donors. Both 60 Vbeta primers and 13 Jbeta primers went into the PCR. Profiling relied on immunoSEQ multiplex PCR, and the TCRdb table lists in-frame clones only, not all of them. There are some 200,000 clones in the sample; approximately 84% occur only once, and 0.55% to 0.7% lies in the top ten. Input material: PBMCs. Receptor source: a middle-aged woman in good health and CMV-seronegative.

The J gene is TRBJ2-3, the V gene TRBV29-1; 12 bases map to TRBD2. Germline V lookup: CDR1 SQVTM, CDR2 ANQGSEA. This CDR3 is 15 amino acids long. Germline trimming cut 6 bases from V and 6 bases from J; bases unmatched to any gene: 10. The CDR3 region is CSVRPSGGAGDTQYF. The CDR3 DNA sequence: TGCAGCGTCAGACCTAGCGGGGGGGCCGGGGATACGCAGTATTTT.

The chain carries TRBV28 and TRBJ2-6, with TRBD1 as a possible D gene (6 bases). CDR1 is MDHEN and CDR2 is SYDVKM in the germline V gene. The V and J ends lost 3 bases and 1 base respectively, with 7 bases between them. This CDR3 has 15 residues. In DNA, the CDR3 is TGTGCCAGCAGTTTTACAGGGTCTGGGGCCAACGTCCTGACTTTC. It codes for CASSFTGSGANVLTF.

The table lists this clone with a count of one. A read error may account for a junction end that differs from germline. The chain's CDR3 is CSVETLGTWPYGYPF. The CDR3 DNA reads as TGCAGCGTTGAAACCCTAGGCACCTGGCCCTATGGCTACCCCTTC. V usage is TRBV29-1 and J usage is TRBJ1-2; D not certain. The CDR3 length is 15 residues. Germline CDR1 is SQVTM and CDR2 is ANQGSEA.

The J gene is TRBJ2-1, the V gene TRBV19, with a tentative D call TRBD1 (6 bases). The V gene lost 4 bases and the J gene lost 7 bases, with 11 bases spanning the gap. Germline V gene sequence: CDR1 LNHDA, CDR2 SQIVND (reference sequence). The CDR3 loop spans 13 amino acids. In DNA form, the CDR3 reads TGTGCCAGTAGTAGAGGGGGACGAAATGAGCAGTTCTTC. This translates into CASSRGGRNEQFF.

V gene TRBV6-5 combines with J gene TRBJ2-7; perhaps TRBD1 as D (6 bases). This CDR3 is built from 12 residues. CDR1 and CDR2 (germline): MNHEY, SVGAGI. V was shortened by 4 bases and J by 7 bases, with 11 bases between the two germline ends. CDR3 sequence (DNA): TGTGCCAGCAGTTCAGGGGTATTGGAGCAGTACTTC. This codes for CASSSGVLEQYF.

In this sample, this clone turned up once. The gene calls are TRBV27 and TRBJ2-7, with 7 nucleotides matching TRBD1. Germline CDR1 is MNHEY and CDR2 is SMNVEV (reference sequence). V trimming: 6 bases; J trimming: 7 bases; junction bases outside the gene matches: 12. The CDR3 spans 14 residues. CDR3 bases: TGTGCCAGCAGAACGAGACAGGGTGGGTGGGAGCAGTACTTC. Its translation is CASRTRQGGWEQYF.

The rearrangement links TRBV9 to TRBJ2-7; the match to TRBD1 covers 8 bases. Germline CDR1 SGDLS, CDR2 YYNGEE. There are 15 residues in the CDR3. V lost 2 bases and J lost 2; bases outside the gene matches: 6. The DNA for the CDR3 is TGTGCCAGCAGCGTTCAGGGGGCCGGACCCTACGAGCAGTACTTC. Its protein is CASSVQGAGPYEQYF.

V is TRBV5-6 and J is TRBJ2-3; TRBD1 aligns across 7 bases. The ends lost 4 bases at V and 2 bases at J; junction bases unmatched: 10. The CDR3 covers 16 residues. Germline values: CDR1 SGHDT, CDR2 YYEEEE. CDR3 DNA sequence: TGTGCCAGCAGCAACCCCCGGGACAGATACACAGATACGCAGTATTTT. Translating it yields CASSNPRDRYTDTQYF.

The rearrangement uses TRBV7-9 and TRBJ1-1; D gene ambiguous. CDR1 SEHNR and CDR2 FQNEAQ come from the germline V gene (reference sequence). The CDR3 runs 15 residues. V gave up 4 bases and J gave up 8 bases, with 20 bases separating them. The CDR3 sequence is CASSSPGITGGEAFF. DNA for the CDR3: TGTGCCAGCAGCTCGCCTGGGATCACCGGCGGGGAAGCTTTCTTT.

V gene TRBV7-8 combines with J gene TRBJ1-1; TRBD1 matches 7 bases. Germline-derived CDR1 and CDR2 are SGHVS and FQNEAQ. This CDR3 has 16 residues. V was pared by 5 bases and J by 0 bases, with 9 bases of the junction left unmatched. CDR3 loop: CASSTKGAGVNTEAFF. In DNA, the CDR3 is TGTGCCAGCAGCACAAAGGGGGCAGGAGTGAACACTGAAGCTTTCTTT.

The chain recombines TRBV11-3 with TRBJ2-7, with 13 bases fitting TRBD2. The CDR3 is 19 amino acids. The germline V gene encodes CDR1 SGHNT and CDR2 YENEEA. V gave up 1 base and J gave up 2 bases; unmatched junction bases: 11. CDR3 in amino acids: CASSLGTRLAGGLTYEQYF. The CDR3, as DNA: TGTGCCAGCAGCTTAGGCACAAGACTAGCGGGGGGCTTAACCTACGAGCAGTACTTC.

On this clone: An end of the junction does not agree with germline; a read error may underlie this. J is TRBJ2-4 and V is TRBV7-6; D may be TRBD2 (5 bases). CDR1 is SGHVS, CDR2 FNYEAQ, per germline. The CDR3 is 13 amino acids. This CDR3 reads CATQGEGKSIQYF. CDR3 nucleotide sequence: TGTGCCACTCAAGGTGAGGGAAAAAGCATTCAGTACTTC.

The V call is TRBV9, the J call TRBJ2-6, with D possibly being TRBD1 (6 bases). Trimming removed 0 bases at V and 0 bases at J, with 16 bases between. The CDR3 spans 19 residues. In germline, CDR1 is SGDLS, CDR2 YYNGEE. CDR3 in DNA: TGTGCCAGCAGCGTAGTACCATGGACAGCCAACTCTGGGGCCAACGTCCTGACTTTC. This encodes CASSVVPWTANSGANVLTF.

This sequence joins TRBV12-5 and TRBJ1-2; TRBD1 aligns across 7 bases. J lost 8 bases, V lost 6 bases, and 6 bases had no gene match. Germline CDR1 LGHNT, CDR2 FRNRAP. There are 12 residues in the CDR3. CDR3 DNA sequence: TGTGCTAGTGGCTGGGACAGAAACGGCTACACCTTC. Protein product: CASGWDRNGYTF. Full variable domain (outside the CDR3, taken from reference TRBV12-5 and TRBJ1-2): DARVTQTPRHKVTEMGQEVTMRCQPILGHNTVFWYRQTMMQGLELLAYFRNRAPLDDSGMPKDRFSAEMPDATLATLKIQPSEPRDSAVYFCASGWDRNGYTFGSGTRLTVV.

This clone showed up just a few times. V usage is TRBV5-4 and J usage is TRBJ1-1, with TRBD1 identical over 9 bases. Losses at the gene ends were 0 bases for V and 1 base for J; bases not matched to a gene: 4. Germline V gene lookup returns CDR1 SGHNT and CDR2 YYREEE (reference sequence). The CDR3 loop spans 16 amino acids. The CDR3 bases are TGTGCCAGCAGCTTGGGGGGGGACAGGGCGAACACTGAAGCTTTCTTT. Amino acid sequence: CASSLGGDRANTEAFF.

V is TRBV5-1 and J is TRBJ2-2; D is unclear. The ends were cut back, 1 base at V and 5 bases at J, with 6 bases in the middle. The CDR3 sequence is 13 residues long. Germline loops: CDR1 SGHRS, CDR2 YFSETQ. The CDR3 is CASSLLLTGELFF. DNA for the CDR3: TGCGCCAGCAGCTTGTTGTTAACCGGGGAGCTGTTTTTT.

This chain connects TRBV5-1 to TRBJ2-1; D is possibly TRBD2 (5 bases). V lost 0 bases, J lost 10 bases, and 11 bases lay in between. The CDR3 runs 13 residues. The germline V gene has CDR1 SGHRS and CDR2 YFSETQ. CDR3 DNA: TGCGCCAGCAGCTTGGTATCGGGGAACGAGCAGTTCTTC. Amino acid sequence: CASSLVSGNEQFF. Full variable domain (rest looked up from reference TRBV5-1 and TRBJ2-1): KAGVTQTPRYLIKTRGQQVTLSCSPISGHRSVSWYQQTPGQGLQFLFEYFSETQRNKGNFPGRFSGRQFSNSRSEMNVSTLELGDSALYLCASSLVSGNEQFFGPGTRLTVL.

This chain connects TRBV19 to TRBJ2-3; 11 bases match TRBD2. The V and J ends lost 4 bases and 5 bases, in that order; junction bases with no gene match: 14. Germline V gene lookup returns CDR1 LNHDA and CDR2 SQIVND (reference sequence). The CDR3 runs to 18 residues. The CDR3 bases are TGTGCCAGTAGTAGCCGAGAACTTCGACTAGCGGGGAGAGATACGCAGTATTTT. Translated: CASSSRELRLAGRDTQYF.

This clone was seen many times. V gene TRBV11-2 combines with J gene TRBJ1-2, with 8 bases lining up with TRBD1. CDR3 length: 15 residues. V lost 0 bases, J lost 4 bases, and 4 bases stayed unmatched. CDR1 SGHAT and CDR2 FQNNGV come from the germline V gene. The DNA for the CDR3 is TGTGCCAGCAGCTTAGATCTTACAGGGGGCTATGGCTACACCTTC. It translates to CASSLDLTGGYGYTF.

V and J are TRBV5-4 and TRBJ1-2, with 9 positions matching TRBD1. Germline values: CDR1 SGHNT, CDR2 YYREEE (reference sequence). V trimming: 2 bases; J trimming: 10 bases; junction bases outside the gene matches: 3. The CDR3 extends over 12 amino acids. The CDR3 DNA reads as TGTGCCAGCAGCTTAACACAGGGGGCCTACACCTTC. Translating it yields CASSLTQGAYTF.

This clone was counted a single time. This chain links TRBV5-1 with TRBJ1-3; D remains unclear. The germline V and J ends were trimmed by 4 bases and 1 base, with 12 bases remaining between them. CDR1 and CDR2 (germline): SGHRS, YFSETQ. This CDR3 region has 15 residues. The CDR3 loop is CASSLPQPSGNTIYF. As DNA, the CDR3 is TGCGCCAGCAGCCTACCACAGCCTTCTGGAAACACCATATATTTT.

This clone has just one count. The CDR3 spells CASPDEQYF. The CDR3 DNA follows: TGTGCCAGCCCTGACGAGCAGTACTTC. This rearrangement joins TRBV27 to TRBJ2-7, with D unclear. V was trimmed by 8 bases and J by 5 bases, leaving 4 bases between them. Germline values: CDR1 MNHEY, CDR2 SMNVEV (reference sequence). CDR3 size: 9 residues.

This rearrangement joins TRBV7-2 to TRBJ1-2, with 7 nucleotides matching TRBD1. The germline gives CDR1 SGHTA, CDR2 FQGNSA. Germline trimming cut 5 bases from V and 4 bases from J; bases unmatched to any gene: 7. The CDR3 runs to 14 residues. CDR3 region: CASSTTGSGYGYTF. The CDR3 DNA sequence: TGTGCCAGCAGCACGACAGGGTCCGGCTATGGCTACACCTTC. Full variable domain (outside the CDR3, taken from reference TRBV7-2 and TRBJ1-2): GAGVSQSPSNKVTEKGKDVELRCDPISGHTALYWYRQSLGQGLEFLIYFQGNSAPDKSGLPSDRFSAERTGGSVSTLTIQRTQQEDSAVYLCASSTTGSGYGYTFGSGTRLTVV.

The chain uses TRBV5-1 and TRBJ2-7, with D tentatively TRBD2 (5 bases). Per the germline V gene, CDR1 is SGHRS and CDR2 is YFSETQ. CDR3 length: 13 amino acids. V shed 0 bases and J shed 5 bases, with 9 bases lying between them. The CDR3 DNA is TGCGCCAGCAGCTTGGGGGCGGGCGACGAGCAGTACTTC. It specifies CASSLGAGDEQYF.